The entry that follows covers one T cell receptor beta chain sequence. This specimen belongs to a study of blood T cell repertoires in COVID-19. Study-wide background: PBMCs, B-cell-depleted T cells, or T cells were the source of the cDNA or gDNA that made up the material.

Under the authors' procedure: Researchers report that nucleated cell counts were estimated from reference gene primer amplification. TCRdb's table, derived via immunoSEQ multiplex PCR, lists solely in-frame clones and lacks some. V and J calls and clone size are those listed in that table; D and trimming were worked out from the DNA. Of 130,000 to 150,000 clones in the sample, over 75% are singletons; the top ten hold 6.5% to 9.5%. V was pared by 2 bases and J by 5 bases, with 14 bases between. CDR3 length: 16 amino acids. Germline lookup yields CDR1 SGHRS and CDR2 YFSETQ. Sequenced: peripheral blood. This TCR was recovered from a woman aged 60-75 years with COVID-19, enrolled during active disease. The V call is TRBV5-1, the J call TRBJ1-6; D may be TRBD1 (6 bases). The CDR3 here is CASSLTRQANNSPLHF. Written as DNA, the CDR3 is TGCGCCAGCAGCTTAACTAGACAGGCGAATAATTCACCCCTCCACTTT.